Below, one TCR beta chain is given with its context. Its antigen is still unknown. The authors built TCR beta libraries using iRepertoire HTBI primers and Arm-PCR of CDR3 regions. Using its own MiXCR run on the multiplex PCR reads, TCRdb lists one record per CDR3 protein. The data contain hundreds of thousands of distinct CDR3 sequences, roughly 13% of them seen just once; the ten biggest clones take up 8.5% to 10%. V lost 3 bases and J lost 4; bases outside the gene matches: 7. This CDR3 is 16 amino acids long. From germline, CDR1 is LGHDT and CDR2 YNNKEL (reference sequence). The data were taken from a study of regulatory T cells in long-lasting Graves disease. Time point reported: newly diagnosed GD, antithyroid drugs for less than 3 months. The TCR library was made from RNA extracted from PBMCs. Peripheral blood, at 8.5 to 9 milliliters, went into EDTA tubes. Study-wide results and limits: The small sample size may have reduced accuracy.

This sample was also put to use in a study of T cells in Graves' hyperthyroidism and ophthalmopathy. Turning to that study: Exclusion followed for patients with uncontrolled infection, other autoimmune disease, pregnancy or lactation. Blood held most thyroid clonotypes expanded above 0.001 frequency.

The TCR was taken from a young man with Graves disease. The source material was peripheral blood mononuclear cells (PBMCs), sampled at new diagnosis, from a patient treated with antithyroid drugs. The chain links TRBV3-1 to TRBJ2-3; TRBD1 agrees at 10 bases. In nucleotides, the CDR3 is TGTGCCAGCAGCCACAGGACAGGGGGACAGGCAGATACGCAGTATTTT. Encoded protein: CASSHRTGGQADTQYF.